This T cell receptor (beta chain) was sequenced in a study of shared clonotypes between healthy human individuals. Points from the study as a whole: In having few donors, the study represented limited genetic and exposure-history diversity.

On this clone itself: The target antigen is unknown.

Sequenced by immunoSEQ multiplex PCR; TCRdb stores in-frame clones only, minus some. The repertoire holds about half a million clones, with around 73% as singletons. Germline CDR1 and CDR2: SGHRS and YFSETQ. Deletions cut 0 bases from V and 0 bases from J, with 9 bases between. CDR3 length: 16 amino acids. The source material was PBMCs. The clonotype comes from a woman aged 40 to 50 in good health. Some clones in this sample may be carry-over from other donors' samples. The gene calls are TRBV5-1 and TRBJ2-2; D is unclear. CDR3 sequence: CASSLAREPNTGELFF. CDR3 nucleotides: TGCGCCAGCAGCTTGGCTAGAGAGCCGAACACCGGGGAGCTGTTTTTT.